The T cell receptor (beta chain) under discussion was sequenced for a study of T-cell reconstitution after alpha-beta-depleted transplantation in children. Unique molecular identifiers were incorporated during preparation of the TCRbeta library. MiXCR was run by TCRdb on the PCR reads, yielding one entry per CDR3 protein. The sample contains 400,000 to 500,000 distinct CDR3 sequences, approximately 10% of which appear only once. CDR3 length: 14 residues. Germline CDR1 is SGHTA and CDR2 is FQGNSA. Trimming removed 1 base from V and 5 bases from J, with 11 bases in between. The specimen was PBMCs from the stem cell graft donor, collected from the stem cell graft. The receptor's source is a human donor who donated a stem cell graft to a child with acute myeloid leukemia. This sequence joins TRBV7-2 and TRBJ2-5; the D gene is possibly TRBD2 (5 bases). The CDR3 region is CASSLVGARETQYF. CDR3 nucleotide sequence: TGTGCCAGCAGCTTAGTGGGAGCCCGGGAGACCCAGTACTTC.